A single sample gave rise to the 21 T cell receptor beta chains below, sequenced in a study of T cell changes during pregnancy in multiple sclerosis. The table came from immunoSEQ multiplex PCR; TCRdb's copy has only in-frame clones and leaves some out. The sample shows approximately 46,000 clones, around 89% of them seen only once. Sequences were derived from CD8+ T cells from peripheral blood mononuclear cells, sampled in the second trimester of pregnancy. The receptors were gathered from a female donor with multiple sclerosis, enrolled in a pregnancy study.

The gene calls are TRBV29-1 and TRBJ2-7, with D hard to call. The CDR3 contains 12 residues. Germline values: CDR1 SQVTM, CDR2 ANQGSEA. Trimming removed 0 bases at V and 1 base at J, with 4 bases between. CDR3 in DNA: TGCAGCGTTGAAGACAGGTCCTACGAGCAGTACTTC. Amino acid sequence: CSVEDRSYEQYF.

This clone is a singleton in its sample. This chain links TRBV10-3 with TRBJ1-1; D might be TRBD1 (6 bases). Trimming took off 5 bases at V and 11 bases at J, with 18 bases between the two ends. The CDR3 extends over 13 amino acids. Germline V gene sequence: CDR1 ENHRY, CDR2 SYGVKD. CDR3 sequence: CAISNRDAIGAFF. The CDR3 DNA follows: TGTGCCATCAGTAACAGGGACGCGATAGGGGCTTTCTTT.

The V call is TRBV27, the J call TRBJ2-1; TRBD2 agrees at 9 bases. V lost 9 bases and J lost 4; bases outside the gene matches: 7. Germline V gene data show CDR1 as MNHEY and CDR2 as SMNVEV (reference sequence). CDR3 length equals 14 residues. CDR3: CARRQRGAYNEQFF. The DNA for the CDR3 is TGTGCCAGACGCCAGCGGGGGGCGTACAATGAGCAGTTCTTC.

This rearrangement joins TRBV7-6 to TRBJ2-7; maybe TRBD1 (5 bases). The germline V and J ends were trimmed by 5 bases and 2 bases, with 7 bases remaining between them. Looked up from germline, CDR1 is SGHVS and CDR2 is FNYEAQ. This CDR3 is 12 amino acids long. The CDR3 loop is CASSPGTYEQYF. The CDR3 DNA reads TGTGCCAGCAGCCCAGGGACCTACGAGCAGTACTTC.

This sequence joins TRBV7-9 and TRBJ2-3, with 11 nucleotides matching TRBD2. J lost 2 bases, V lost 2 bases, and 12 bases had no gene match. This CDR3 region has 19 residues. Germline V gene lookup returns CDR1 SEHNR and CDR2 FQNEAQ (reference sequence). The CDR3 is CASSLPLAGGSAHTDTQYF. CDR3 coding DNA: TGTGCCAGCAGCTTACCTCTAGCGGGGGGCTCAGCCCACACAGATACGCAGTATTTT.

V is TRBV7-6 and J is TRBJ1-1; perhaps TRBD1 as D (6 bases). The CDR3 sequence is 15 residues long. V was cut by 2 bases and J by 1 base, with 11 bases left in between. Germline V gives CDR1 SGHVS, CDR2 FNYEAQ. CDR3 sequence (DNA): TGTGCCAGCAGCTTACGGCTGACAGGGAACACTGAAGCTTTCTTT. Its protein is CASSLRLTGNTEAFF.

Only one count was recorded for this clone. The gene calls are TRBV18 and TRBJ2-7; possible D gene TRBD2, 6 bases. This CDR3 is 14 amino acids long. Germline CDR1 KGHSH, CDR2 LQKENI. V was pared by 8 bases and J by 0 bases, with 14 bases between. The CDR3 DNA is TGTGCCAGCAATAGCGGTCGCCTCTCCTACGAGCAGTACTTC. Translated: CASNSGRLSYEQYF.

CDR3 loop: CATGTGDNEQFF. The CDR3 nucleotides are TGTGCCACCGGGACAGGGGACAATGAGCAGTTCTTC. V gene TRBV19 combines with J gene TRBJ2-1; 10 bases are shared with TRBD1. CDR3 size: 12 residues. V was pared by 10 bases and J by 5 bases, with 2 bases of the junction left unmatched. The germline V gene has CDR1 LNHDA and CDR2 SQIVND (reference sequence).

V is TRBV7-8 and J is TRBJ2-5, with 8 nucleotides matching TRBD1. Germline lookup yields CDR1 SGHVS and CDR2 FQNEAQ. The CDR3 spans 15 residues. Trimming cost V 5 bases and J 2 bases; bases outside gene matches: 7. The CDR3 nucleotides read TGTGCCAGCAGCATAACGACAGGGGAACAAGAGACCCAGTACTTC. This gives the protein CASSITTGEQETQYF.

This sequence joins TRBV19 and TRBJ1-1, with D uncertain. In germline, CDR1 is LNHDA, CDR2 SQIVND (reference sequence). The CDR3 runs to 16 residues. Deletions cut 3 bases from V and 1 base from J, with 15 bases between. The CDR3 DNA reads TGTGCCAGTAGTATCGGCCCGGTGGAGGGGAACACTGAAGCTTTCTTT. It translates to CASSIGPVEGNTEAFF.

As regards this clone: Additional DNA sequences in this sample encode the identical CDR3. The genes are TRBV27 and TRBJ1-1; tentatively, D is TRBD1 (5 bases). CDR3 length: 12 amino acids. Germline V CDR1 and CDR2: MNHEY, SMNVEV (reference sequence). With 5 bases removed from V and 5 bases from J, the gap between germline ends came to 9 bases. CDR3 region: CASSRGGTEAFF. Here the CDR3 DNA reads TGTGCCAGCAGTCGGGGGGGGACTGAAGCTTTCTTT.

This sequence joins TRBV9 and TRBJ1-5; D not resolved. Trimming took off 1 base at V and 0 bases at J, with 11 bases between the two ends. The CDR3 is 16 amino acids. From germline, CDR1 is SGDLS and CDR2 YYNGEE. This CDR3 reads CASSVSGDPSNQPQHF. The CDR3 DNA follows: TGTGCCAGCAGCGTATCCGGGGATCCTAGCAATCAGCCCCAGCATTTT.

The rearrangement joins TRBV7-2 to TRBJ1-4; D uncertain. Germline values: CDR1 SGHTA, CDR2 FQGNSA. The CDR3 has 15 amino acids. Trimming shortened V by 1 base and J by 4 bases, and 10 bases separated the two germline ends. CDR3 nucleotide sequence: TGTGCCAGCAGCTTAGAGTGGCCCTTTAATGAAAAACTGTTTTTT. This encodes CASSLEWPFNEKLFF.

This chain connects TRBV13 to TRBJ2-7, with 8 bases matching TRBD2. The CDR3 consists of 16 residues. Per the germline V gene, CDR1 is PRHDT and CDR2 is FYEKMQ (reference sequence). V shed 2 bases and J 4 bases; nucleotides not matched to a gene: 10. CDR3 sequence reads: CASSLWEGTRLYEQYF. CDR3 DNA: TGTGCCAGCAGCTTATGGGAGGGGACTAGGTTATACGAGCAGTACTTC.

The rearrangement links TRBV5-6 to TRBJ2-1; possible D gene TRBD1, 5 bases. Trimming removed 3 bases at V and 9 bases at J, with 13 bases between. Germline values: CDR1 SGHDT, CDR2 YYEEEE. The CDR3 consists of 13 residues. In DNA form, the CDR3 reads TGTGCCAGCAGCTACAGGACCGTCGGTGAGCAGTTCTTC. Amino acid sequence: CASSYRTVGEQFF.

This clone is medium-sized by share. J is TRBJ1-1 and V is TRBV19; 7 nucleotides align to TRBD1. Germline-derived CDR1 and CDR2 are LNHDA and SQIVND (reference sequence). The CDR3 runs to 13 residues. With V trimmed by 4 bases and J by 6 bases, 5 bases remained unmatched. The CDR3 nucleotides read TGTGCCAGTAGTAGACAGGGTCCCCCTGAAGCTTTCTTT. It is translated as CASSRQGPPEAFF.

The chain is built from TRBV28 and TRBJ1-1; unclear D gene. Deletions cut 2 bases from V and 6 bases from J, with 19 bases between. This CDR3 comprises 16 residues. Per germline, CDR1 MDHEN and CDR2 SYDVKM. The CDR3 spells CASSLRSTYLPSEAFF. DNA of the CDR3: TGTGCCAGCAGTTTAAGGAGTACCTACTTACCTTCTGAAGCTTTCTTT.

The chain employs TRBV19 and TRBJ1-2; maybe TRBD1 (6 bases). V was pared by 9 bases and J by 2 bases, with 16 bases between. The CDR3 extends over 14 amino acids. Germline-derived CDR1 and CDR2 are LNHDA and SQIVND (reference sequence). The CDR3 sequence is CASTHRATNYGYTF. The CDR3 nucleotides are TGTGCCAGCACTCACAGGGCCACCAACTATGGCTACACCTTC.

This clone was seen a single time. CDR3 in amino acids: CASGTGGAWGLNNEQFF. The CDR3 DNA reads TGTGCCAGCGGGACAGGGGGCGCGTGGGGCCTGAACAATGAGCAGTTCTTC. The chain links TRBV27 to TRBJ2-1, with 12 nucleotides matching TRBD1. The germline V gene encodes CDR1 MNHEY and CDR2 SMNVEV (reference sequence). The CDR3 length is 17 residues. The ends lost 8 bases at V and 5 bases at J; junction bases unmatched: 13.

The chain has TRBV5-6 and TRBJ2-3, with 8 bases matching TRBD2. Germline CDR1 is SGHDT and CDR2 is YYEEEE. The CDR3 extends over 17 amino acids. With V trimmed by 4 bases and J by 1 base, 11 bases remained unmatched. The CDR3 is CASSPEAGAYGTDTQYF. CDR3 bases: TGTGCCAGCAGCCCGGAAGCGGGGGCGTACGGCACAGATACGCAGTATTTT. Full variable domain (missing parts from reference TRBV5-6 and TRBJ2-3): DAGVTQSPTHLIKTRGQQVTLRCSPKSGHDTVSWYQQALGQGPQFIFQYYEEEERQRGNFPDRFSGHQFPNYSSELNVNALLLGDSALYLCASSPEAGAYGTDTQYFGPGTRLTVL.

The J gene is TRBJ1-4, the V gene TRBV30; D is unresolved. V was shortened by 6 bases and J by 7 bases, with 9 bases between the two germline ends. The CDR3 length is 11 residues. Looked up from germline, CDR1 is GTSNPN and CDR2 is SVGIG (reference sequence). The CDR3 loop is CACEPGEKLFF. In nucleotides, the CDR3 is TGTGCCTGCGAACCGGGTGAAAAACTGTTTTTT. Full variable domain (rest looked up from reference TRBV30 and TRBJ1-4): SQTIHQWPATLVQPVGSPLSLECTVEGTSNPNLYWYRQAAGRGLQLLFYSVGIGQISSEVPQNLSASRPQDRQFILSSKKLLLSDSGFYLCACEPGEKLFFGSGTQLSVL.